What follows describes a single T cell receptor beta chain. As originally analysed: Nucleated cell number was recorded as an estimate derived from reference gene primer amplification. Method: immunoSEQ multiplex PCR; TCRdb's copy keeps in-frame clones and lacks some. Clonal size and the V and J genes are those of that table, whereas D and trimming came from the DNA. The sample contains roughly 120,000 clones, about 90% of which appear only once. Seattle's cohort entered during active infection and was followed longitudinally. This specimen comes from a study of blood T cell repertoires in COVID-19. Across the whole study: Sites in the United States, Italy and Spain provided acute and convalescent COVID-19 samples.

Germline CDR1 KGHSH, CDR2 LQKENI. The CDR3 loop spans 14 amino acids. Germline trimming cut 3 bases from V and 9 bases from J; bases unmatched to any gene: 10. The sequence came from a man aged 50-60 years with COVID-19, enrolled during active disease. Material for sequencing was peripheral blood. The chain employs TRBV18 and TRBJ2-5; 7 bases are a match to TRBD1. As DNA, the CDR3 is TGTGCCAGCTCACCTTTACGGACAGGTCATGCCCAGTACTTC. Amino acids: CASSPLRTGHAQYF.